This TCR beta chain was profiled in a study of T-cell reconstitution after alpha-beta-depleted transplantation in children. This clonotype occurred a few times. V trimming: 5 bases; J trimming: 8 bases; junction bases outside the gene matches: 10. The CDR3 is 14 amino acids. Germline V gene data show CDR1 as MNHEY and CDR2 as SVGAGI. Using unique molecular identifiers, the investigators prepared the TCRbeta library. MiXCR, run by TCRdb on the PCR reads, gives a single entry per CDR3 protein. The repertoire consists of a few hundred thousand distinct CDR3 sequences, with around 17% occurring once and the leading ten covering approximately 3%.

The source material was PBMCs from the stem cell graft donor, sampled from the stem cell graft. V is TRBV6-5 and J is TRBJ1-2, with 8 bases identical to TRBD1. The source of this sequence is a human donor who donated a stem cell graft to a child with acute lymphoblastic leukemia. The CDR3 is CASSPGQGAQGYTF. DNA of the CDR3: TGTGCCAGCAGTCCTGGGCAGGGGGCGCAAGGCTACACCTTC.